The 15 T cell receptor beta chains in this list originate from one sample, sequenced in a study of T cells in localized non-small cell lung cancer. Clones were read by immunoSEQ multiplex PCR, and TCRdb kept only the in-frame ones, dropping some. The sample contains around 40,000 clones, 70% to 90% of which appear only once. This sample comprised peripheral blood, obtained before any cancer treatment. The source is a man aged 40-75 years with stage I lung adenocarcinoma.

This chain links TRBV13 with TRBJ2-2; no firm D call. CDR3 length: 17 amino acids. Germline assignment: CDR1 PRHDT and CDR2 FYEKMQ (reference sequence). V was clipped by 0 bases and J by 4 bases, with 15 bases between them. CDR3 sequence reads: CASSLGQWTRITGELFF. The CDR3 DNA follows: TGTGCCAGCAGCTTAGGCCAGTGGACGCGCATCACCGGGGAGCTGTTTTTT. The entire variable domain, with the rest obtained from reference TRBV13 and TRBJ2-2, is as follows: AAGVIQSPRHLIKEKRETATLKCYPIPRHDTVYWYQQGPGQDPQFLISFYEKMQSDKGSIPDRFSAQQFSDYHSELNMSSLELGDSALYFCASSLGQWTRITGELFFGEGSRLTVL.

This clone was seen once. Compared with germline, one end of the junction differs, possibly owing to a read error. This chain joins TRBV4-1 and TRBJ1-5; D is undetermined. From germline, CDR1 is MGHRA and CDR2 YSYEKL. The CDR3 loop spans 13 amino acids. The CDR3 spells CASSQGSNRPQHF. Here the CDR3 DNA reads TGCGCCAGCAGCCAAGGATCGAATCGGCCCCAGCATTTT.

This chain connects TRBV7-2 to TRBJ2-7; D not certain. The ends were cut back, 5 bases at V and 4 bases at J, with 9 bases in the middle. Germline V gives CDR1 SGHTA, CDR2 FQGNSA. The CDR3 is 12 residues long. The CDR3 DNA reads TGTGCCAGCAGCCTAACACCTTACGAGCAGTACTTC. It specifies CASSLTPYEQYF.

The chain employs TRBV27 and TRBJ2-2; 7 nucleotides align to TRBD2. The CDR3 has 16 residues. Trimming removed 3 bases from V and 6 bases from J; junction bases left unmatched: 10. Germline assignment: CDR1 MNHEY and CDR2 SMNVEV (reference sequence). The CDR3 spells CASSLTRLGRAGELFF. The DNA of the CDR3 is TGTGCCAGCAGTTTGACCCGATTAGGGAGGGCCGGGGAGCTGTTTTTT.

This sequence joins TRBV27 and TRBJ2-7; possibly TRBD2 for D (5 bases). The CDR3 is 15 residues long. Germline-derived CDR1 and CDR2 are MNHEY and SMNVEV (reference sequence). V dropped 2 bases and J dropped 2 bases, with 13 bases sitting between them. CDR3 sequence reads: CASSLEGRITYEQYF. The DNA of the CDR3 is TGTGCCAGCAGTTTAGAGGGCAGGATTACCTACGAGCAGTACTTC.

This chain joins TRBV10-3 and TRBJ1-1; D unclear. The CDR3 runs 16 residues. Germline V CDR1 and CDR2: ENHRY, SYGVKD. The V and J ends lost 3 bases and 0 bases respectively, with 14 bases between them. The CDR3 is CAISEEAERLNTEAFF. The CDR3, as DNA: TGTGCCATCAGTGAAGAGGCGGAAAGATTGAACACTGAAGCTTTCTTT.

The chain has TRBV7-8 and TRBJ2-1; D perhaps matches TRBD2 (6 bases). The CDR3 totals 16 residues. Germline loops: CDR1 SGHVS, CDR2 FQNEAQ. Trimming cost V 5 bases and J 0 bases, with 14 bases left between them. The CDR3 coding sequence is TGTGCCAGCAGCCCCCGGGACTGGAGCTCCTACAATGAGCAGTTCTTC. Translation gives CASSPRDWSSYNEQFF.

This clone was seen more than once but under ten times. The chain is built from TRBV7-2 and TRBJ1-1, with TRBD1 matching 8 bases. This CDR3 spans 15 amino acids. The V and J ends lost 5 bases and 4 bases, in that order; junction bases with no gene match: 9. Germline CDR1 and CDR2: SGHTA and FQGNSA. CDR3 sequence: CASSVAGGAGTEAFF. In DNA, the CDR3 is TGTGCCAGCAGCGTCGCAGGGGGCGCGGGCACTGAAGCTTTCTTT.

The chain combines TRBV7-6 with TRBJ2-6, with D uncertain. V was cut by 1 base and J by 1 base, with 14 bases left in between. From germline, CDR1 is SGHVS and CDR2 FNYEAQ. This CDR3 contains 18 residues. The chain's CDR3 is CASSLDTPTYSGANVLTF. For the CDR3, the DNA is TGTGCCAGCAGCTTAGATACACCTACTTATTCTGGGGCCAACGTCCTGACTTTC.

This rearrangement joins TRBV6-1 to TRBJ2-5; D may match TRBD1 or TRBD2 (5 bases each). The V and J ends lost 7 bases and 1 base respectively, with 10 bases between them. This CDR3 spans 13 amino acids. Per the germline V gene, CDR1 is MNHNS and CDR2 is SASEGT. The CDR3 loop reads CASMMGTQETQYF. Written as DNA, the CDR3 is TGTGCCAGCATGATGGGGACCCAAGAGACCCAGTACTTC.

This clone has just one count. The chain's CDR3 is CASSLPSTGWTEAFF. The DNA for the CDR3 is TGTGCCAGCAGCTTGCCTTCGACAGGGTGGACTGAAGCTTTCTTT. The chain combines TRBV5-5 with TRBJ1-1; TRBD1 matches 7 bases. The CDR3 runs 15 residues. V dropped 1 base and J dropped 5; count of bases not matched to a gene: 8. The V gene's germline CDR1 is SGHKS and CDR2 YYEKEE (reference sequence).

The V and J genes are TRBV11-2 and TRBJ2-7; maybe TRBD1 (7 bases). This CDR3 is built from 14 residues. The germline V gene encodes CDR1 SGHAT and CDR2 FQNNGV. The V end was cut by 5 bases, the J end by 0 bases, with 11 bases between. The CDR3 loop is CASSGRDSSYEQYF. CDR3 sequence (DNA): TGTGCCAGCAGCGGGCGGGACAGCTCCTACGAGCAGTACTTC.

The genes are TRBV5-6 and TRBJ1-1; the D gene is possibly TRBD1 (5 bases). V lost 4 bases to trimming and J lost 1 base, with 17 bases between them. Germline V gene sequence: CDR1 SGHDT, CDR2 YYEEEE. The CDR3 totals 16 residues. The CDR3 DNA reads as TGTGCCAGCAGCCTTGGACGGGGCCAGTGGAACACTGAAGCTTTCTTT. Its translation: CASSLGRGQWNTEAFF. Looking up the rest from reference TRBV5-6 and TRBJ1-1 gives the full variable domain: DAGVTQSPTHLIKTRGQQVTLRCSPKSGHDTVSWYQQALGQGPQFIFQYYEEEERQRGNFPDRFSGHQFPNYSSELNVNALLLGDSALYLCASSLGRGQWNTEAFFGQGTRLTVV.

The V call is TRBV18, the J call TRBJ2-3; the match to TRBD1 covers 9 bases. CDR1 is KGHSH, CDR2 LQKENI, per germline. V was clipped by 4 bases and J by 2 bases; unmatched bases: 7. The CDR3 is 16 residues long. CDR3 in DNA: TGTGCCAGCTCACTTCGACAGGGGGGGATCACAGATACGCAGTATTTT. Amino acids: CASSLRQGGITDTQYF. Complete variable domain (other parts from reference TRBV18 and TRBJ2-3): NAGVMQNPRHLVRRRGQEARLRCSPMKGHSHVYWYRQLPEEGLKFMVYLQKENIIDESGMPKERFSAEFPKEGPSILRIQQVVRGDSAAYFCASSLRQGGITDTQYFGPGTRLTVL.

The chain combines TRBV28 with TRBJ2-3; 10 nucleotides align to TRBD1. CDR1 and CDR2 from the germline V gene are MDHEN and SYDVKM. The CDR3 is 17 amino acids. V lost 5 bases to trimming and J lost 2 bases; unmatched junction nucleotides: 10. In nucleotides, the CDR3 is TGTGCCAGCAGTCCCTCGGGACAGGGGACCTACACAGATACGCAGTATTTT. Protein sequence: CASSPSGQGTYTDTQYF.